The sequence of this T cell receptor (beta chain) was determined in a study of blood T cell repertoires in COVID-19. This clone was picked up many times. The data were produced by immunoSEQ multiplex PCR, yet TCRdb's version contains in-frame clones alone and is incomplete. In the table there are roughly 92,000 clones, 85% to 90% of which are singletons. V was clipped by 6 bases and J by 12 bases, with 14 bases between them. This CDR3 spans 12 amino acids. Input material: peripheral blood. The V gene is TRBV12-3 or TRBV12-4, the J gene TRBJ1-4, with a weak D call TRBD1 (5 bases). The receptor comes from a woman older than 75 with active or convalescent COVID-19. The CDR3 nucleotides are TGTGCCAGCAGCCGACAGCGTTCGGAACTGTTTTTT. Protein: CASSRQRSELFF.